This T cell receptor beta chain was recorded in a study of OX40 agonist ivuxolimab in advanced cancers. General study findings and limits: CD8+ T cells (on average) carried more expanded clones than CD4+ T cells. Nonresponders, in some cases, also had low normalized T-cell clonal expansion.

To note about this clone: Its antigen remains unidentified.

This CDR3 spans 17 amino acids. The germline gives CDR1 SGHRS, CDR2 YFSETQ. The V segment lost 7 bases and the J segment 5 bases; nucleotides outside the gene matches: 18. The timepoints at which blood was sampled were baseline, cycle 4 day 1, and cycle 7 day 1. Some clones are missing from TCRdb's copy, which holds only in-frame ones; the method was immunoSEQ multiplex PCR. The sample lists some 52,000 clones; about 90% were seen once. The V call is TRBV5-1, the J call TRBJ2-5; 9 bases fit TRBD1. This specimen was CD4+ or CD8+ T cells sorted from blood, taken in a trial of the OX40 agonist ivuxolimab. The sequence derives from an adult with an advanced solid tumor such as melanoma, head and neck, liver or kidney cancer. The CDR3 bases are TGCGCCAGCGGGGGGACAAATCCGGGACAGGGAAGGGAGACCCAGTACTTC. It codes for CASGGTNPGQGRETQYF.